This TCR beta chain derives from a study of response to subunit inactivated influenza vaccine (dated by TCRdb to the late 2010s). Context from the whole study: Deep quantitative T cell receptor repertoire profiling was used in the study to track responses to a trivalent subunit inactivated influenza vaccine.

A remark on this clonotype: What this receptor recognizes is not known. No per-base quality is available; no much larger clone lies one base away.

Study-wide findings and limitations: According to the authors, only a limited number of new T cells may be recruited by each seasonal influenza vaccination.

The CDR3 runs 14 residues from the cysteine to the phenylalanine. This entry keeps only the CDR3 DNA: 42 bases, framed from base 1. Trimming at the junction amounts to 5 bases on V and 6 bases on J, and the germline ends lie 15 bases apart. According to the germline V gene (reference sequence), CDR1 reads SGHAT and CDR2 reads FQDESV. The library was prepared using RT-PCR. Instrument used: Illumina HiSeq 2500. Using fastp at Q25 and MiXCR, TCRdb reprocessed the public reads and kept productive beta chains. Rows are unified per CDR3 protein, each entry keeping the most common DNA and genes. For this sample the table gives about 170,000 distinct CDR3 sequences, of which roughly 12% were detected only once. 25% to 30% of the sample rests with the top ten. The same sample was also studied in work on T cells expressing NK-cell markers. The second study reports: 5'RACE template switching, by which a universal primer site and unique molecular identifiers were added, was used to make TCR beta cDNA libraries. Three sorted T-cell subsets (CD3+CD56+NKG2C+, CD3+CD56+NKG2C- and CD3+CD56-NKG2C+) from fewer than 10 donors had their TCR beta-chain repertoires profiled. Among the eight sequenced donors, only one was HCMV-seronegative, while the other seven were HCMV-seropositive. To restrict sorting to alphabetaTCR-expressing T cells, an anti-gammadeltaTCR antibody was added in several experiments. For several donors, the dominant CD3+CD56+NKG2C+ clonotypes were among the top 10 CD8+ clonotypes and accounted for about 1.0-7.5% of CD8+ T cells. Those dominant clonotypes were again the most abundant among CD3+CD56-NKG2C+ cells in a handful of donors, at about 25-65%. Whether the expanded NKG2C-expressing T cell clones were specific for HCMV antigens was left unclear. Randomly selected healthy volunteers, three men and five women, were used as the eight sequenced donors. To determine HCMV serostatus, a commercial ELISA kit was used to detect HCMV-specific IgG in serum. Ficoll density gradient centrifugation was used to isolate peripheral blood mononuclear cells from blood. Magnetic immunoseparation with Miltenyi isolation kits was used to isolate CD4+ and CD8+ T cells from PBMC. cDNA synthesis was primed from the TCR beta constant segment and was followed by two successive PCR amplification steps. The libraries were sequenced on Illumina HiSeq 2000/2500, MiSeq or NextSeq, producing 2 x 150 bp reads. Reads were demultiplexed and grouped by UMI with MIGEC, and clonotypes were assembled and quantified with MiTCR. Only TCR cDNA sequences supported by at least two reads were kept to exclude erroneous sequences. The tcR package was used for downstream repertoire analysis, with clonotypes matched between fractions based on CDR3 nucleotide sequence plus V segment. VDJmatch was used to annotate antigen specificity against VDJdb, with one amino acid substitution in CDR3 allowed.

The sample was CD8+ T cells sorted from PBMCs, taken about 12 days after vaccination. The sequence derives from a man aged 45 to 65 who received an inactivated influenza vaccine. Donor details come from another sample of the same person, matched by shared clones. The V and J segments used are TRBV11-1 and TRBJ2-3; TRBD1 is a weak D gene call, 5 bases matching. The sequenced DNA is TGTGCCAGCAGCATGGACAACCCGAGGGATACGCAGTATTTT. Its protein reads: CASSMDNPRDTQYF. This CDR3, with the reference TRBV11-1 and TRBJ2-3 proteins standing in past its ends, gives the full variable domain EAEVAQSPRYKITEKSQAVAFWCDPISGHATLYWYRQILGQGPELLVQFQDESVVDDSQLPKDRFSAERLKGVDSTLKIQPAELGDSAMYLCASSMDNPRDTQYFGPGTRLTVL.